One sample yielded the 28 T cell receptor beta chains listed below, sequenced in a study of T cell changes during pregnancy in multiple sclerosis. Repertoires were generated with immunoSEQ multiplex PCR, while TCRdb's copy carries only in-frame clones and drops some. Of tens of thousands of clones detected, around 90% appear once; the ten largest clones hold 0.2%. Sequencing used CD4+ T cells from peripheral blood mononuclear cells, obtained in the second trimester of pregnancy. These TCRs come from a female donor with multiple sclerosis, enrolled in a pregnancy study.

The gene calls are TRBV18 and TRBJ2-7; D is undetermined. This CDR3 spans 15 amino acids. Germline loops: CDR1 KGHSH, CDR2 LQKENI. V was shortened by 2 bases and J by 1 base, with 12 bases between the two germline ends. In nucleotides, the CDR3 is TGTGCCAGCTCACCATCGGGTCCGGTGTCCTACGAGCAGTACTTC. Amino acids: CASSPSGPVSYEQYF.

The chain has TRBV6-1 and TRBJ2-1, with 10 nucleotides matching TRBD2. V shed 8 bases, J shed 7 bases, and the junction held 8 bases outside the gene matches. CDR3 length equals 14 residues. The V gene's germline CDR1 is MNHNS and CDR2 SASEGT. As DNA, the CDR3 is TGTGCCAGCCGGTCTAGCGGGAGCATGAATGAGCAGTTCTTC. Translating it yields CASRSSGSMNEQFF.

The V gene is TRBV5-1, the J gene TRBJ2-3; 7 bases map to TRBD2. The germline V gene has CDR1 SGHRS and CDR2 YFSETQ. The J segment lost 4 bases and the V segment lost 7 bases, leaving 6 bases of the junction unmatched. The CDR3 is 13 amino acids. This chain's CDR3 is CASAREAPDTQYF. In DNA form, the CDR3 reads TGCGCCAGCGCCCGGGAGGCCCCAGATACGCAGTATTTT. The full variable domain, with the rest looked up from reference TRBV5-1 and TRBJ2-3, is KAGVTQTPRYLIKTRGQQVTLSCSPISGHRSVSWYQQTPGQGLQFLFEYFSETQRNKGNFPGRFSGRQFSNSRSEMNVSTLELGDSALYLCASAREAPDTQYFGPGTRLTVL.

This chain uses TRBV27 with TRBJ1-4; 8 nucleotides match TRBD1. Trimming removed 3 bases from V and 9 bases from J; junction bases left unmatched: 3. Per the germline V gene, CDR1 is MNHEY and CDR2 is SMNVEV (reference sequence). The CDR3 totals 13 residues. Here the CDR3 DNA reads TGTGCCAGCAGTTTCGGACAGGGCCAAAAACTGTTTTTT. Its translation: CASSFGQGQKLFF.

The chain has TRBV18 and TRBJ2-5; 8 bases are shared with TRBD2. The CDR3 is made up of 16 amino acids. Germline trimming cut 5 bases from V and 2 bases from J; bases unmatched to any gene: 10. CDR1 and CDR2 from the germline V gene are KGHSH and LQKENI. Here the CDR3 reads CASSRVSGGVQETQYF. CDR3 DNA sequence: TGTGCCAGCTCAAGGGTGAGCGGGGGAGTGCAAGAGACCCAGTACTTC.

DNA for the CDR3: TGTGCCTGGAGTCTTACGGGAGGCACCGGGGAGCTGTTTTTT. Translating it yields CAWSLTGGTGELFF. The chain employs TRBV30 and TRBJ2-2, with 7 positions matching TRBD2. Per the germline V gene, CDR1 is GTSNPN and CDR2 is SVGIG (reference sequence). The CDR3 loop spans 14 amino acids. The V gene end was trimmed by 2 bases and the J gene end by 4 bases; junction bases not matched to a gene: 4.

This chain uses TRBV7-2 with TRBJ2-3; D is unresolved. Germline-derived CDR1 and CDR2 are SGHTA and FQGNSA. This CDR3 spans 16 amino acids. Trimming removed 1 base from V and 2 bases from J, with 13 bases in between. CDR3 residues: CASSLVSDLITDTQYF. The CDR3 nucleotides read TGTGCCAGCAGCTTAGTGTCAGACTTAATCACAGATACGCAGTATTTT. The full variable domain, its missing parts supplied by reference TRBV7-2 and TRBJ2-3, is GAGVSQSPSNKVTEKGKDVELRCDPISGHTALYWYRQSLGQGLEFLIYFQGNSAPDKSGLPSDRFSAERTGGSVSTLTIQRTQQEDSAVYLCASSLVSDLITDTQYFGPGTRLTVL.

The gene calls are TRBV11-3 and TRBJ1-1; TRBD1 matches 8 bases. The V gene's germline CDR1 is SGHNT and CDR2 YENEEA. Trimming took 8 bases from V and 1 from J; bases not matched to a gene: 6. The CDR3 runs to 14 residues. The CDR3 DNA is TGTGCCAGCTCAGGGGGCGCGGAGAACACTGAAGCTTTCTTT. This codes for CASSGGAENTEAFF.

The chain employs TRBV7-8 and TRBJ2-3, with D hard to call. Per germline, CDR1 SGHVS and CDR2 FQNEAQ. Trimming pared 2 bases from V and 0 bases from J, leaving 3 bases between. CDR3 size: 13 residues. Written as DNA, the CDR3 is TGTGCCAGCAGCTTATCGAGCACAGATACGCAGTATTTT. Translating gives CASSLSSTDTQYF.

This sequence joins TRBV7-2 and TRBJ2-3, with D possibly matching TRBD1 (6 bases). CDR3 size: 15 residues. Germline values: CDR1 SGHTA, CDR2 FQGNSA. The V end lost 2 bases, the J end lost 12 bases, and 21 bases lay between the germline ends. The CDR3 loop is CASSLRRGTDYPQYF. The CDR3 DNA follows: TGTGCCAGCAGCTTACGAAGGGGGACGGATTATCCCCAGTATTTT.

This clone was observed once. V gene TRBV28 combines with J gene TRBJ1-1, with TRBD1 as a possible D gene (5 bases). V lost 2 bases and J 1 base, leaving 8 bases between the germline ends. There are 14 residues in the CDR3. The V gene's germline CDR1 is MDHEN and CDR2 SYDVKM. For the CDR3, the DNA is TGTGCCAGCAGTTTAGGACACCCGAACACTGAAGCTTTCTTT. It is translated as CASSLGHPNTEAFF.

V and J are TRBV7-3 and TRBJ2-5; 14 bases map to TRBD2. Germline assignment: CDR1 SGHTA and CDR2 FQGTGA. Germline trimming cut 4 bases from V and 4 bases from J; bases unmatched to any gene: 8. This CDR3 has 17 residues. CDR3 loop: CASSSLPGLAGVETQYF. The CDR3 DNA is TGTGCCAGCAGCTCCTTACCGGGACTAGCGGGAGTAGAGACCCAGTACTTC.

The V call is TRBV4-1, the J call TRBJ1-2; 8 bases are shared with TRBD1. The ends lost 4 bases at V and 0 bases at J; junction bases unmatched: 4. This CDR3 is built from 15 residues. Germline V CDR1 and CDR2: MGHRA, YSYEKL. In nucleotides, the CDR3 is TGCGCCAGCAGCCGAGCACAGGGGGCTAACTATGGCTACACCTTC. Its translation is CASSRAQGANYGYTF.

The chain employs TRBV6-1 and TRBJ2-2; possibly TRBD2 for D (5 bases). The CDR3 totals 14 residues. With 1 base removed from V and 5 bases from J, the gap between germline ends came to 8 bases. Germline assignment: CDR1 MNHNS and CDR2 SASEGT. CDR3 in amino acids: CASSEGRRTGELFF. The CDR3, as DNA: TGTGCCAGCAGTGAAGGAAGGAGGACCGGGGAGCTGTTTTTT.

The rearrangement joins TRBV18 to TRBJ2-5; the D gene is possibly TRBD1 (5 bases). CDR1 is KGHSH and CDR2 is LQKENI in the germline V gene. This CDR3 has 14 amino acids. The V and J ends lost 8 bases and 2 bases respectively, with 15 bases between them. The CDR3 protein is CASQGIIAQETQYF. In DNA, the CDR3 is TGTGCCAGCCAGGGAATAATAGCTCAAGAGACCCAGTACTTC.

The chain couples TRBV5-5 to TRBJ1-1, with D uncertain. The CDR3 has 14 residues. The germline V gene encodes CDR1 SGHKS and CDR2 YYEKEE (reference sequence). Trimming took 4 bases from V and 0 from J, leaving 10 bases between them. CDR3 residues: CASSLQRMNTEAFF. CDR3 DNA: TGTGCCAGCAGCCTGCAGAGGATGAACACTGAAGCTTTCTTT.

This rearrangement joins TRBV2 to TRBJ2-1; 12 nucleotides match TRBD2. The CDR3 totals 18 residues. Trimming removed 5 bases from V and 2 bases from J; junction bases left unmatched: 10. Germline assignment: CDR1 SNHLY and CDR2 FYNNEI. The CDR3 loop reads CASSPSFLAGGPYNEQFF. As DNA, the CDR3 is TGTGCCAGCAGTCCCTCGTTTCTAGCGGGAGGGCCCTACAATGAGCAGTTCTTC.

This clone was counted a single time. The chain combines TRBV28 with TRBJ2-7, with 9 bases aligning to TRBD1. Trimming cost V 5 bases and J 2 bases; bases outside gene matches: 4. Per germline, CDR1 MDHEN and CDR2 SYDVKM. The CDR3 has 14 residues. The CDR3 reads CASSTGTGTYEQYF. CDR3 sequence (DNA): TGTGCCAGCAGTACCGGGACAGGGACCTACGAGCAGTACTTC.

This clone occurred once. This chain connects TRBV30 to TRBJ1-2; D is possibly TRBD1 (5 bases). The germline gives CDR1 GTSNPN, CDR2 SVGIG (reference sequence). CDR3 size: 12 residues. Trimming took off 5 bases at V and 7 bases at J, with 14 bases between the two ends. This chain's CDR3 is CAWGGVIGGYTF. The CDR3 DNA reads as TGTGCCTGGGGGGGGGTAATTGGTGGCTACACCTTC.

The count of this clone is one. The chain carries TRBV28 and TRBJ1-4; tentative D call: TRBD1 (5 bases). The CDR3 consists of 14 residues. Germline V gives CDR1 MDHEN, CDR2 SYDVKM. Deletions cut 3 bases from V and 7 bases from J, with 12 bases between. The CDR3 coding sequence is TGTGCCAGCAGTTTCGGGGGAATAGGTGAAAAACTGTTTTTT. Amino acid sequence: CASSFGGIGEKLFF. The full variable domain, in which reference TRBV28 and TRBJ1-4 provide the parts outside the CDR3, is DVKVTQSSRYLVKRTGEKVFLECVQDMDHENMFWYRQDPGLGLRLIYFSYDVKMKEKGDIPEGYSVSREKKERFSLILESASTNQTSMYLCASSFGGIGEKLFFGSGTQLSVL.

This rearrangement joins TRBV25-1 to TRBJ1-2; 10 bases are shared with TRBD1. The germline gives CDR1 MGHDK, CDR2 SYGVNS. This CDR3 has 15 amino acids. J was trimmed by 2 bases and V by 7 bases; bases with no gene match: 7. The DNA of the CDR3 is TGTGCCAGCAAACGGACAGGGGGAGCAAACTATGGCTACACCTTC. Protein sequence: CASKRTGGANYGYTF.

The CDR3 DNA follows: TGTGCCAGCAAGAGGGGACTGGGCACAGATACGCAGTATTTT. Amino acids: CASKRGLGTDTQYF. The chain has TRBV28 and TRBJ2-3; D perhaps matches TRBD2 (6 bases). The CDR3 is 14 residues long. The ends were cut back, 7 bases at V and 1 base at J, with 12 bases in the middle. CDR1 is MDHEN and CDR2 is SYDVKM in the germline V gene.

The chain couples TRBV19 to TRBJ2-7; 9 bases are a match to TRBD1. The CDR3 spans 14 residues. Looked up from germline, CDR1 is LNHDA and CDR2 is SQIVND (reference sequence). The V gene end was trimmed by 8 bases and the J gene end by 6 bases; junction bases not matched to a gene: 11. The CDR3, as DNA: TGTGCCAGTGGCCCTGGGACAGGGATAGGCGAGCAGTACTTC. Translating gives CASGPGTGIGEQYF.

V usage is TRBV5-1 and J usage is TRBJ1-2, with D maybe TRBD1 (5 bases). This CDR3 has 14 residues. In germline, CDR1 is SGHRS, CDR2 YFSETQ. V lost 4 bases and J 1 base, leaving 11 bases between the germline ends. The CDR3 region has the DNA TGCGCCAGCAGCGGATCGACAGATAACTATGGCTACACCTTC. Protein sequence: CASSGSTDNYGYTF.

This chain connects TRBV27 to TRBJ2-5; perhaps TRBD1 as D (6 bases). Germline CDR1 and CDR2: MNHEY and SMNVEV (reference sequence). Trimming removed 6 bases at V and 4 bases at J, with 27 bases between. This CDR3 region has 18 residues. The CDR3 region is CASSTTGTGTKRGETQYF. CDR3 nucleotides: TGTGCCAGCAGCACAACCGGGACCGGGACAAAGAGGGGAGAGACCCAGTACTTC.

The V and J genes are TRBV6-4 and TRBJ2-1, with 11 nucleotides matching TRBD2. The germline gives CDR1 MRHNA, CDR2 SNTAGT. V lost 9 bases and J lost 3; bases outside the gene matches: 4. The CDR3 consists of 14 residues. This CDR3 is CASSTSGGYNEQFF. DNA for the CDR3: TGTGCCAGTTCAACTAGCGGGGGCTACAATGAGCAGTTCTTC.

In this sample, this clone turned up a few times. The gene calls are TRBV19 and TRBJ1-1, with TRBD1 identical over 8 bases. The CDR3 has 16 residues. The V gene's germline CDR1 is LNHDA and CDR2 SQIVND (reference sequence). The ends lost 6 bases at V and 0 bases at J; junction bases unmatched: 9. The CDR3 nucleotides are TGTGCCAGTAGCACCGCGGGACAGGCGATGAACACTGAAGCTTTCTTT. Encoded protein: CASSTAGQAMNTEAFF. The whole variable domain, filled in from reference TRBV19 and TRBJ1-1, reads DGGITQSPKYLFRKEGQNVTLSCEQNLNHDAMYWYRQDPGQGLRLIYYSQIVNDFQKGDIAEGYSVSREKKESFPLTVTSAQKNPTAFYLCASSTAGQAMNTEAFFGQGTRLTVV.

This clone was seen a single time. This chain uses TRBV10-2 with TRBJ2-5; the match to TRBD1 covers 9 bases. Unmatched junction bases numbered 13, after V lost 7 bases and J lost 4 bases. This CDR3 region has 16 residues. Germline V CDR1 and CDR2: WSHSY, SAAADI. The CDR3 DNA reads as TGCGCCAGCACCGGTTCCCGGGACAGGGCCTTAGAGACCCAGTACTTC. It encodes CASTGSRDRALETQYF.